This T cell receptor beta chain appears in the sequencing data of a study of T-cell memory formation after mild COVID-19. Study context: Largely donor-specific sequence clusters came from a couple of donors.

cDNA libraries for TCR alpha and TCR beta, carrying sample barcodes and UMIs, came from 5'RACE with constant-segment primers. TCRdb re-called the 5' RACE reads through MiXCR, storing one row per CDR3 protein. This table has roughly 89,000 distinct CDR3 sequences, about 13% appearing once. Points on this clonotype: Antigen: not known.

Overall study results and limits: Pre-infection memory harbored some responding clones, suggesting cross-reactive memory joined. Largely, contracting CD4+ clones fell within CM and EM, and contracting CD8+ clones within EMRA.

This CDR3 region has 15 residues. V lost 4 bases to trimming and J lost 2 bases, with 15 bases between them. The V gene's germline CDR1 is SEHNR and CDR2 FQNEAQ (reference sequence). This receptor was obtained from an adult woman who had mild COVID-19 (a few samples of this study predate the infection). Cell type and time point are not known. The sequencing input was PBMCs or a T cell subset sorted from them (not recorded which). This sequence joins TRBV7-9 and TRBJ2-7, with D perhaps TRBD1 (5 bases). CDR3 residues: CASSWKDTGTYEQYF. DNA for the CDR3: TGTGCCAGCAGCTGGAAGGACACAGGTACCTACGAGCAGTACTTC.